The 17 T cell receptor beta chains below come from one sample, sequenced in a study of Graves' ophthalmopathy and Graves' hyperthyroidism. Researchers took RNA transcripts and amplified TCR beta CDR3 regions from them. The first round was an RT-PCR with HTBI primers, and the second round was a multiplex PCR. TCRdb ran MiXCR on the multiplex PCR reads and lists one entry per CDR3 protein. The sample shows around 1,000,000 distinct CDR3 sequences, about 36% of them seen only once. Sequences were obtained from peripheral blood or thyroid tissue (not recorded which). Receptors originate from an adult man with Graves' hyperthyroidism.

The chain recombines TRBV6-5 with TRBJ1-5; D uncertain. V lost 4 bases and J lost 0, with 16 bases in between. Looked up from germline, CDR1 is MNHEY and CDR2 is SVGAGI. This CDR3 spans 17 amino acids. DNA for the CDR3: TGTGCCAGCAGTTTAAAGTCCGCGGGCCATAGCAATCAGCCCCAGCATTTT. Translated, it gives CASSLKSAGHSNQPQHF.

At least ten counts were recorded for this clonotype. The genes are TRBV5-1 and TRBJ1-2, with a weak D call TRBD1 (5 bases). Trimming took off 5 bases at V and 1 base at J, with 9 bases between the two ends. From germline, CDR1 is SGHRS and CDR2 YFSETQ. The CDR3 spans 13 residues. CDR3 nucleotide sequence: TGCGCCAGCAGTCGGGGACTTAACTATGGCTACACCTTC. This encodes CASSRGLNYGYTF.

This rearrangement joins TRBV7-2 to TRBJ2-5; D possibly corresponds to TRBD2 (5 bases). CDR1 and CDR2 from the germline V gene are SGHTA and FQGNSA. There are 15 residues in the CDR3. The V and J ends lost 5 bases and 3 bases respectively, with 16 bases between them. The CDR3 is CASSAGPAGKETQYF. As DNA, the CDR3 is TGTGCCAGCAGCGCCGGCCCGGCGGGTAAAGAGACCCAGTACTTC.

This clonotype was seen ten or more times. V and J are TRBV19 and TRBJ2-7, with D hard to call. Germline V gene sequence: CDR1 LNHDA, CDR2 SQIVND (reference sequence). Trimming took 7 bases from V and 3 from J, leaving 16 bases between them. This CDR3 is 14 amino acids long. CDR3 sequence reads: CASKPEAYRYEQYF. Here the CDR3 DNA reads TGTGCCAGTAAGCCGGAAGCCTATCGCTACGAGCAGTACTTC.

This clonotype was found many times. The J gene is TRBJ1-5, the V gene TRBV6-6; the D gene is possibly TRBD1 (5 bases). This CDR3 region has 16 residues. V lost 6 bases and J 2 bases, leaving 17 bases between the germline ends. Germline CDR1 reads MNHNY; CDR2 reads SVGAGI (reference sequence). In DNA form, the CDR3 reads TGTGCCAGCAGCGGGACTCAGGTCTCGGGCAATCAGCCCCAGCATTTT. Its translation is CASSGTQVSGNQPQHF.

The J gene is TRBJ1-6, the V gene TRBV28; TRBD1 matches 7 bases. The V gene's germline CDR1 is MDHEN and CDR2 SYDVKM. Trimming took 5 bases from V and 9 from J; bases not matched to a gene: 7. CDR3 length: 14 amino acids. DNA for the CDR3: TGTGCCAGCAGTGTTACAGGGGAAACTTCACCCCTCCACTTT. This translates into CASSVTGETSPLHF.

This chain joins TRBV20-1 and TRBJ1-2; 8 nucleotides line up with TRBD1. This CDR3 contains 11 residues. Germline CDR1 DFQATT, CDR2 SNEGSKA (reference sequence). V gave up 1 base and J gave up 11 bases; unmatched junction bases: 3. CDR3 DNA: TGCAGTGCTAGAGTACAGGGGGATTACACCTTC. Translating it yields CSARVQGDYTF.

This clonotype has ten or more counts. The chain couples TRBV7-9 to TRBJ2-7; the D gene is possibly TRBD1 (6 bases). Trimming removed 5 bases from V and 4 bases from J, with 12 bases in between. This CDR3 is 13 amino acids long. Germline V CDR1 and CDR2: SEHNR, FQNEAQ (reference sequence). DNA of the CDR3: TGTGCCAGCAGCGGCTCCCAGGGGTACGAGCAGTACTTC. Residues: CASSGSQGYEQYF.

This clonotype was observed many times. The chain couples TRBV19 to TRBJ1-5; D remains ambiguous. Germline CDR1 is LNHDA and CDR2 is SQIVND (reference sequence). This CDR3 region has 13 residues. V shed 2 bases and J shed 7 bases, with 9 bases lying between them. The CDR3 region has the DNA TGTGCCAGTAGTATACAAGGAGACCAGCCCCAGCATTTT. It specifies CASSIQGDQPQHF.

The table lists this clonotype with a few counts. The chain couples TRBV10-3 to TRBJ1-1, with a tentative D call TRBD1 (5 bases). The V end was cut by 2 bases, the J end by 5 bases, with 12 bases between. The CDR3 has 14 amino acids. Germline V CDR1 and CDR2: ENHRY, SYGVKD. The CDR3, as DNA: TGTGCCATCAGTGAGGTTCGGGGGAGGACTGAAGCTTTCTTT. It yields the protein CAISEVRGRTEAFF.

The sample holds many counts of this clonotype. The chain couples TRBV9 to TRBJ2-7; TRBD1 matches at 8 bases. V dropped 3 bases and J dropped 7; count of bases not matched to a gene: 12. Germline CDR1 reads SGDLS; CDR2 reads YYNGEE. This CDR3 comprises 15 residues. CDR3 protein: CASSAQTGTGGEQYF. Here the CDR3 DNA reads TGTGCCAGCAGCGCCCAGACGGGGACAGGAGGAGAGCAGTACTTC.

V and J are TRBV7-9 and TRBJ2-3; no firm D call. V was shortened by 8 bases and J by 12 bases, with 12 bases between the two germline ends. Germline V gene sequence: CDR1 SEHNR, CDR2 FQNEAQ (reference sequence). CDR3 length equals 10 residues. CDR3 region: CASGHLSQYF. The CDR3 bases are TGTGCCAGCGGTCACTTATCACAGTATTTT.

The rearrangement links TRBV5-1 to TRBJ2-5; D uncertain. CDR3 size: 13 residues. Germline V gene lookup returns CDR1 SGHRS and CDR2 YFSETQ. The V end lost 0 bases, the J end lost 6 bases, and 9 bases lay between the germline ends. DNA of the CDR3: TGCGCCAGCAGCTTGGCCGATTATAAGACCCAGTACTTC. Its translation is CASSLADYKTQYF.

The chain is built from TRBV9 and TRBJ2-2; 8 positions agree with TRBD2. CDR1 and CDR2 from the germline V gene are SGDLS and YYNGEE. The trim removed 0 bases at V and 7 bases at J, leaving 11 bases unmatched. The CDR3 is 17 amino acids. CDR3 sequence: CASSVAPGSGNGGELFF. As DNA, the CDR3 is TGTGCCAGCAGCGTAGCTCCGGGTAGCGGGAATGGCGGGGAGCTGTTTTTT. Full variable domain (outside the CDR3, taken from reference TRBV9 and TRBJ2-2): DSGVTQTPKHLITATGQRVTLRCSPRSGDLSVYWYQQSLDQGLQFLIQYYNGEERAKGNILERFSAQQFPDLHSELNLSSLELGDSALYFCASSVAPGSGNGGELFFGEGSRLTVL.

The chain links TRBV7-9 to TRBJ2-6; TRBD1 aligns across 8 bases. The length of the CDR3 is 17 residues. V gave up 8 bases and J gave up 1 base; unmatched junction bases: 10. Germline CDR1 SEHNR, CDR2 FQNEAQ (reference sequence). The CDR3 DNA sequence: TGTGCCAGCTCACCAGCAGGGGGCTTTTCTGGGGCCAACGTCCTGACTTTC. This sequence encodes CASSPAGGFSGANVLTF.

Ten or more counts support this clonotype. This chain links TRBV5-1 with TRBJ2-2, with 10 nucleotides matching TRBD1. The germline gives CDR1 SGHRS, CDR2 YFSETQ. Unmatched junction bases numbered 1, after V lost 7 bases and J lost 1 base. The CDR3 runs 14 residues. DNA of the CDR3: TGCGCCAGCCGGGACAGGGGGAACACCGGGGAGCTGTTTTTT. Residues: CASRDRGNTGELFF.

The sample holds many counts of this clonotype. The chain joins TRBV10-3 to TRBJ2-2, with unresolved D. V dropped 7 bases and J dropped 4 bases, with 7 bases sitting between them. The CDR3 extends over 12 amino acids. In germline, CDR1 is ENHRY, CDR2 SYGVKD. CDR3 coding DNA: TGTGCCATCAAAGGGCGCACCGGGGAGCTGTTTTTT. Amino acid sequence: CAIKGRTGELFF.